These 29 T cell receptor beta chains were sequenced from one sample in a study of blood T cell repertoires in COVID-19. This table comes from immunoSEQ multiplex PCR, and its TCRdb copy is limited to in-frame clones, with some not included. The sample shows tens of thousands of clones, about 80% of them seen only once. What was sequenced was peripheral blood. The source is a human donor in a cohort sampled during active COVID-19.

In its sample, this clone was seen a few times. The chain uses TRBV2 and TRBJ2-7; D gene unclear. V lost 4 bases to trimming and J lost 5 bases, with 12 bases between them. The germline V gene encodes CDR1 SNHLY and CDR2 FYNNEI. The CDR3 spans 13 residues. CDR3 sequence: CASSGWRGDEQYF. The DNA of the CDR3 is TGTGCCAGCAGTGGATGGCGAGGTGACGAGCAGTACTTC.

The chain uses TRBV2 and TRBJ1-5; tentative D call: TRBD1 (5 bases). The V end lost 5 bases, the J end lost 4 bases, and 12 bases lay between the germline ends. Germline V gene data show CDR1 as SNHLY and CDR2 as FYNNEI. This CDR3 has 14 residues. CDR3: CASSRQGSNQPQHF. The CDR3 DNA is TGTGCCAGCAGTCGTCAGGGTTCGAATCAGCCCCAGCATTTT.

V is TRBV2 and J is TRBJ1-1; no clear D gene. The length of the CDR3 is 12 residues. The germline V and J ends were trimmed by 2 bases and 14 bases, with 15 bases remaining between them. CDR1 is SNHLY, CDR2 FYNNEI, per germline. CDR3 in DNA: TGTGCCAGCAGTGAACGGACCGGGGTGAGCTTCTTT. It codes for CASSERTGVSFF. Full variable domain (rest looked up from reference TRBV2 and TRBJ1-1): EPEVTQTPSHQVTQMGQEVILRCVPISNHLYFYWYRQILGQKVEFLVSFYNNEISEKSEIFDDQFSVERPDGSNFTLKIRSTKLEDSAMYFCASSERTGVSFFGQGTRLTVV.

This clone was counted a single time. V usage is TRBV29-1 and J usage is TRBJ2-1, with a tentative D call TRBD2 (6 bases). The CDR3 runs to 12 residues. V was shortened by 1 base and J by 6 bases, with 7 bases between the two germline ends. The germline V gene has CDR1 SQVTM and CDR2 ANQGSEA. As DNA, the CDR3 is TGCAGCGTTGAAGGGGGGGTCAATGAGCAGTTCTTC. The encoded protein is CSVEGGVNEQFF.

This chain links TRBV13 with TRBJ2-2; possible D gene TRBD1, 5 bases. The CDR3 is 14 residues long. Trimming removed 8 bases from V and 3 bases from J, with 13 bases in between. The germline V gene encodes CDR1 PRHDT and CDR2 FYEKMQ (reference sequence). Written as DNA, the CDR3 is TGTGCCAGCGCCTTCCTGGGGCACACCGGGGAGCTGTTTTTT. This codes for CASAFLGHTGELFF.

J is TRBJ2-1 and V is TRBV5-1, with TRBD1 matching over 11 bases. The CDR3 is 16 amino acids. The V segment lost 4 bases and the J segment 4 bases; nucleotides outside the gene matches: 7. The germline gives CDR1 SGHRS, CDR2 YFSETQ. The CDR3 nucleotides are TGCGCCAGCAGCCGACGGGACAGGGGGGGATACAATGAGCAGTTCTTC. Translating it yields CASSRRDRGGYNEQFF.

The rearrangement joins TRBV7-9 to TRBJ2-5, with 11 bases that match TRBD1. From germline, CDR1 is SEHNR and CDR2 FQNEAQ (reference sequence). This CDR3 is 14 amino acids long. V shed 3 bases and J 5 bases; nucleotides not matched to a gene: 2. In DNA, the CDR3 is TGTGCCAGCAGCTTGGACAGGGGGCAGGAGACCCAGTACTTC. This encodes CASSLDRGQETQYF.

J is TRBJ2-7 and V is TRBV6-5; D possibly corresponds to TRBD2 (7 bases). The CDR3 spans 12 residues. Germline V CDR1 and CDR2: MNHEY, SVGAGI. The V and J ends lost 7 bases and 6 bases respectively, with 13 bases between them. The CDR3 spells CASMDSGAEQYF. In DNA form, the CDR3 reads TGTGCCAGCATGGACAGCGGGGCCGAGCAGTACTTC.

J is TRBJ2-1 and V is TRBV11-1; 8 bases match TRBD1. This CDR3 region has 15 residues. J lost 4 bases, V lost 4 bases, and 6 bases had no gene match. The V gene's germline CDR1 is SGHAT and CDR2 FQDESV (reference sequence). The CDR3 spells CASSYGQGSYNEQFF. The CDR3 coding sequence is TGTGCCAGCAGCTACGGACAGGGCTCTTACAATGAGCAGTTCTTC.

This clone was counted between two and nine times. The chain employs TRBV18 and TRBJ1-6; TRBD1 is a possible D gene (6 bases). The CDR3 is 15 amino acids. Looked up from germline, CDR1 is KGHSH and CDR2 is LQKENI. The V end lost 6 bases, the J end lost 9 bases, and 18 bases lay between the germline ends. The CDR3 nucleotides are TGTGCCAGCTCCCGAGGCGGACAGCCTGGTTCACCCCTCCACTTT. It encodes CASSRGGQPGSPLHF.

Only one count was recorded for this clone. The chain links TRBV18 to TRBJ2-2; D unclear. The CDR3 has 16 residues. The V gene's germline CDR1 is KGHSH and CDR2 LQKENI. Trimming left V 1 base short and J 1 base short, with 10 bases between. The CDR3 coding sequence is TGTGCCAGCTCACCACGCGGTAGCCTGAACACCGGGGAGCTGTTTTTT. Translating gives CASSPRGSLNTGELFF.

The table lists this clone with a few counts. The rearrangement joins TRBV18 to TRBJ2-7; D is possibly TRBD2 (6 bases). The CDR3 is 14 amino acids. V lost 0 bases and J 6 bases, leaving 12 bases between the germline ends. The V gene's germline CDR1 is KGHSH and CDR2 LQKENI. Here the CDR3 reads CASSPPGSGGEQYF. DNA for the CDR3: TGTGCCAGCTCACCACCGGGTAGCGGAGGCGAGCAGTACTTC.

This clone was observed a handful of times. The chain has TRBV15 and TRBJ2-7; TRBD1 might be the D (6 bases). The CDR3 runs 14 residues. Germline CDR1 is LNHNV and CDR2 is YYDKDF (reference sequence). V was pared by 3 bases and J by 4 bases, with 13 bases between. DNA of the CDR3: TGTGCCACCAGCAGTACAGGGAACGGATACGAGCAGTACTTC. Protein: CATSSTGNGYEQYF. Using reference TRBV15 and TRBJ2-7 for the parts outside the CDR3, the full variable domain is DAMVIQNPRYQVTQFGKPVTLSCSQTLNHNVMYWYQQKSSQAPKLLFHYYDKDFNNEADTPDNFQSRRPNTSFCFLDIRSPGLGDTAMYLCATSSTGNGYEQYFGPGTRLTVT.

The rearrangement joins TRBV4-3 to TRBJ1-1; D possibly corresponds to TRBD1 (5 bases). The V end lost 3 bases, the J end lost 8 bases, and 10 bases lay between the germline ends. The length of the CDR3 is 12 residues. Per the germline V gene, CDR1 is LGHNA and CDR2 is YSLEER. In nucleotides, the CDR3 is TGCGCCAGCAGCCAGCCTGGGGCGGAAGCTTTCTTT. Its protein product is CASSQPGAEAFF.

This chain uses TRBV2 with TRBJ2-4; TRBD2 is a possible D gene (7 bases). The CDR3 is made up of 14 amino acids. CDR1 is SNHLY and CDR2 is FYNNEI in the germline V gene. The germline V and J ends were trimmed by 7 bases and 4 bases, with 14 bases remaining between them. The CDR3 here is CASTGGRRKNIQYF. CDR3 sequence (DNA): TGTGCCAGCACCGGGGGGCGAAGAAAAAACATTCAGTACTTC. The variable domain in full, with the rest retrieved from reference TRBV2 and TRBJ2-4, is EPEVTQTPSHQVTQMGQEVILRCVPISNHLYFYWYRQILGQKVEFLVSFYNNEISEKSEIFDDQFSVERPDGSNFTLKIRSTKLEDSAMYFCASTGGRRKNIQYFGAGTRLSVL.

The chain joins TRBV24-1 to TRBJ1-2; tentative D call: TRBD1 (5 bases). Trimming shortened V by 7 bases and J by 0 bases, and 11 bases separated the two germline ends. The CDR3 runs to 14 residues. Germline values: CDR1 KGHDR, CDR2 SFDVKD. CDR3 region: CATSPRGANYGYTF. The CDR3 region has the DNA TGTGCCACCAGCCCTCGGGGGGCTAACTATGGCTACACCTTC.

The rearrangement joins TRBV5-4 to TRBJ2-2; 15 bases line up with TRBD2. CDR3 length equals 16 residues. J was trimmed by 7 bases and V by 4 bases; bases with no gene match: 5. Looked up from germline, CDR1 is SGHNT and CDR2 is YYREEE (reference sequence). Written as DNA, the CDR3 is TGTGCCAGCAGCGCCGGACTAGCGGGGGGGGTCGGGGAGCTGTTTTTT. This translates into CASSAGLAGGVGELFF.

The chain has TRBV5-6 and TRBJ2-3; 8 positions match TRBD1. The germline CDR1 and CDR2 sequences are SGHDT and YYEEEE. CDR3 size: 15 residues. V lost 1 base to trimming and J lost 6 bases; unmatched junction nucleotides: 7. The DNA for the CDR3 is TGTGCCAGCAGCTTGTCCGGACAGGGTCGGGATACGCAGTATTTT. Translation gives CASSLSGQGRDTQYF.

This clone occurred a few times. The rearrangement links TRBV5-4 to TRBJ1-2; 8 bases map to TRBD1. The CDR3 length is 14 residues. Germline V lookup: CDR1 SGHNT, CDR2 YYREEE (reference sequence). With 3 bases clipped from V and 7 bases from J, the junction kept 8 bases outside the gene matches. The CDR3 loop is CASSSKDRAGGYTF. The CDR3 nucleotides are TGTGCCAGCAGCTCGAAGGACAGGGCCGGTGGCTACACCTTC.

This clone appeared a few times. This chain links TRBV19 with TRBJ1-5; 8 bases fit TRBD1. This CDR3 contains 16 residues. The J segment lost 0 bases and the V segment lost 3 bases, leaving 4 bases of the junction unmatched. Germline V gene data show CDR1 as LNHDA and CDR2 as SQIVND (reference sequence). CDR3 amino acids: CASSMDREGSNQPQHF. The CDR3 DNA reads as TGTGCCAGTAGTATGGACAGGGAGGGTAGCAATCAGCCCCAGCATTTT.

Comment on this clone: A read error may produce the germline difference seen at one junction end. The J gene is TRBJ1-1, the V gene TRBV6-4; D is ambiguous. The V gene's germline CDR1 is MRHNA and CDR2 SNTAGT. The CDR3 extends over 10 amino acids. The CDR3, as DNA: TGTGCCAGCAGTGGCCTCCTAGATATCTTT. Its translation: CASSGLLDIF.

This clone was observed a single time. The chain carries TRBV5-1 and TRBJ2-6; D might be TRBD2 (5 bases). V lost 4 bases to trimming and J lost 0 bases, with 17 bases between them. The CDR3 has 18 amino acids. Germline lookup yields CDR1 SGHRS and CDR2 YFSETQ. CDR3 DNA sequence: TGCGCCAGCAGCGCTTCTACTAGACTTGGCTCTGGGGCCAACGTCCTGACTTTC. Amino acid sequence: CASSASTRLGSGANVLTF.

The J gene is TRBJ1-2, the V gene TRBV5-1; 7 positions agree with TRBD1. Trimming cost V 0 bases and J 8 bases; bases outside gene matches: 7. Per germline, CDR1 SGHRS and CDR2 YFSETQ. The CDR3 contains 14 residues. The CDR3 region is CASSLGDSSRGYTF. The CDR3 DNA sequence: TGCGCCAGCAGCTTGGGGGACAGTTCACGAGGCTACACCTTC.

V gene TRBV6-5 combines with J gene TRBJ1-4, with TRBD1 as a possible D gene (5 bases). This CDR3 is built from 15 residues. The ends were cut back, 0 bases at V and 5 bases at J, with 10 bases in the middle. CDR1 MNHEY and CDR2 SVGAGI come from the germline V gene. The DNA of the CDR3 is TGTGCCAGCAGTTACTCAGGGGTTGGAAATGAAAAACTGTTTTTT. This gives the protein CASSYSGVGNEKLFF.

The J gene is TRBJ2-3, the V gene TRBV10-3; D remains ambiguous. Trimming pared 6 bases from V and 4 bases from J, leaving 11 bases between. Germline V gene data show CDR1 as ENHRY and CDR2 as SYGVKD. This CDR3 has 13 amino acids. CDR3 loop: CAIRGVAADTQYF. CDR3 coding DNA: TGTGCCATCAGAGGAGTAGCAGCAGATACGCAGTATTTT.

The V and J genes are TRBV12-3 or TRBV12-4 and TRBJ1-5; a weak D match, TRBD1 (5 bases). Trimming removed 3 bases from V and 4 bases from J, with 7 bases in between. CDR3 length: 13 residues. Here the CDR3 reads CASSLTVNQPQHF. Written as DNA, the CDR3 is TGTGCCAGCAGTTTGACAGTTAATCAGCCCCAGCATTTT.

V gene TRBV6-5 combines with J gene TRBJ2-1, with TRBD2 matching over 12 bases. Germline CDR1 reads MNHEY; CDR2 reads SVGAGI. CDR3 length equals 16 residues. The ends lost 4 bases at V and 5 bases at J; junction bases unmatched: 6. The CDR3 DNA is TGTGCCAGCAGTTGGACTAGCGGGGTCTTAGACAATGAGCAGTTCTTC. It specifies CASSWTSGVLDNEQFF.

This clone was seen once. The chain recombines TRBV29-1 with TRBJ2-7; TRBD2 agrees at 15 bases. The germline V gene encodes CDR1 SQVTM and CDR2 ANQGSEA. The J segment lost 7 bases and the V segment lost 7 bases, leaving 5 bases of the junction unmatched. This CDR3 spans 13 amino acids. The DNA for the CDR3 is TGCAGCGCCCGGACTAGCGGGGGGGAAGAGCAGTACTTC. Translated: CSARTSGGEEQYF.

This clone was counted at least ten times. Here the CDR3 DNA reads TGTGCCAGCACTGGTCAGGGCTACGAGCAGTACTTC. Translation gives CASTGQGYEQYF. The gene calls are TRBV28 and TRBJ2-7; a possible D gene is TRBD1 (5 bases). CDR3 length equals 12 residues. Germline-derived CDR1 and CDR2 are MDHEN and SYDVKM. Deletions cut 7 bases from V and 3 bases from J, with 10 bases between.